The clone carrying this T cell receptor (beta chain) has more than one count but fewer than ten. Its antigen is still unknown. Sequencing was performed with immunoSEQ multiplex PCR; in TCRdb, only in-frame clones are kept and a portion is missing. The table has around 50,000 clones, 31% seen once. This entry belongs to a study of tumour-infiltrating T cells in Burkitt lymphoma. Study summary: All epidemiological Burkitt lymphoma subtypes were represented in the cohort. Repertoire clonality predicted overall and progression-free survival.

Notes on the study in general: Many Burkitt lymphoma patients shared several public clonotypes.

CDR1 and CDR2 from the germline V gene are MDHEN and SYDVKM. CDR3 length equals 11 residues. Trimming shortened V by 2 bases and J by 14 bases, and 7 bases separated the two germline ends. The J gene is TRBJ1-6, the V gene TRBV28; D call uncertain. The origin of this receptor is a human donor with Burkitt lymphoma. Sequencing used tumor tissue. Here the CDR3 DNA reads TGTGCCAGCAGTTTACAGAGAACCCTCCACTTT. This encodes CASSLQRTLHF.